This TCR beta chain was retrieved from a study of blood T cells in healthy people across ages. Donors were healthy Caucasian individuals from Russia aged about 6 to 90. Germline CDR1 and CDR2: SGHDT and YYEEEE. The CDR3 contains 13 residues. V was cut by 0 bases and J by 8 bases, with 9 bases left in between. Together with a sample-barcoded 5' primer, a J-beta primer mix was included in a second PCR lasting about 6 to 11 cycles. TCRdb re-derived calls from the 5' RACE reads in MiXCR, one entry per CDR3 protein. The table includes 1,800,000 or so distinct CDR3 sequences, approximately 40% detected once.

V is TRBV5-6 and J is TRBJ1-5; D call uncertain. The specimen was blood. The TCR was taken from a human donor in good health. The CDR3 DNA is TGTGCCAGCAGCTTGGTACCCGGGGAGCCCCAGCATTTT. It is translated as CASSLVPGEPQHF.